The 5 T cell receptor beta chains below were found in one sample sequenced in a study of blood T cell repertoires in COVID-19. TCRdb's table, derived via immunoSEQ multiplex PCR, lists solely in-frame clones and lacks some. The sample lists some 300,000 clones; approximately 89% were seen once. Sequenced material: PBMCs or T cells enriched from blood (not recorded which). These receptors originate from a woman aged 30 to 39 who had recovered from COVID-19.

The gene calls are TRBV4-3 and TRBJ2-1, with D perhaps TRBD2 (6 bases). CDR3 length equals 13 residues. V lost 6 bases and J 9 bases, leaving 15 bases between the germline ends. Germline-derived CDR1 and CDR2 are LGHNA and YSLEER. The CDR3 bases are TGCGCCAGCAGGGACACCGGGGGTCGTGAGCAGTTCTTC. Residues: CASRDTGGREQFF.

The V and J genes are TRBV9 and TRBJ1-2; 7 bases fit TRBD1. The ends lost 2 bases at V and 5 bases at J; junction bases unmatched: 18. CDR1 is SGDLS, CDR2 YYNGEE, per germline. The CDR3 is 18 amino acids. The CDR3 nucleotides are TGTGCCAGCAGCGTCCGTGTTCCGGGACAGAGGGTTTTTTATGGCTACACCTTC. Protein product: CASSVRVPGQRVFYGYTF.

The CDR3 protein is CASSTRGFMNTEAFF. In DNA form, the CDR3 reads TGTGCCAGTAGTACACGTGGCTTCATGAACACTGAAGCTTTCTTT. V usage is TRBV19 and J usage is TRBJ1-1; no clear D gene. V was trimmed by 4 bases and J by 0 bases, leaving 12 bases between them. This CDR3 spans 15 amino acids. Germline loops: CDR1 LNHDA, CDR2 SQIVND (reference sequence).

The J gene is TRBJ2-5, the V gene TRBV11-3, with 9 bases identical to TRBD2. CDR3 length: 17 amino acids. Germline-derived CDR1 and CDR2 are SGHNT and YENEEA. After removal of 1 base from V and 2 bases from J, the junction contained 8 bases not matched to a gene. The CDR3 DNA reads TGTGCCAGCAGCTTAGGTACTAGCGGGCCGCTTCAAGAGACCCAGTACTTC. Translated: CASSLGTSGPLQETQYF.

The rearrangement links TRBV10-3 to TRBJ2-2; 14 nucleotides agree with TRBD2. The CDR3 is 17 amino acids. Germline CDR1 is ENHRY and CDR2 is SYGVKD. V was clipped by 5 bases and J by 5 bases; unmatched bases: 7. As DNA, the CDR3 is TGTGCCATCAGTCAGGGACTAGCGGGAGTTGATACCGGGGAGCTGTTTTTT. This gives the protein CAISQGLAGVDTGELFF.